This TCR beta chain was observed in a study of cytomegalovirus exposure and HLA in healthy donors. Background on the study: Membership in the Caucasian-associated ancestry cluster was found for 81% of 350 to 450 genotyped donors. Study outcomes and limitations: Highly shared variants forming one cluster were likely a sequencing artifact.

As to this clone: Its target is not known.

The study ran its PCR with 60 Vbeta and 13 Jbeta primers. Libraries were prepared by immunoSEQ multiplex PCR; TCRdb keeps only in-frame clonotypes and omits some of them. In the table there are roughly 92,000 clones, around 81% of which are singletons. Germline V gene lookup returns CDR1 MDHEN and CDR2 SYDVKM. The V end was cut by 8 bases, the J end by 7 bases, with 11 bases between. The length of the CDR3 is 11 residues. This TCR was recovered from a woman between 70 and 85 years old in good health and CMV-seropositive. Sequenced: PBMCs. The rearrangement uses TRBV28 and TRBJ1-2, with D unresolved. The CDR3 sequence: CASGGIFGYTF. CDR3 nucleotide sequence: TGTGCCAGCGGAGGGATTTTTGGCTACACCTTC.